These T cell receptor beta chains were read from a single sample in a study of shared clonotypes between healthy human individuals. Profiled with immunoSEQ multiplex PCR; TCRdb holds only in-frame clones, not every one. The sample has approximately 720,000 clones, roughly 94% seen once. Sequencing was carried out using naive CD8+ T cells sorted from blood. These receptors all stem from a man under 40 in good health. Each CDR3 is given with its conserved first and last residue. D genes are given only for firm matches. A row's size may be missing; if present it is once, few, many or a size class.

J: TRBJ2-7; D: TRBD2; V: TRBV6-6; size: -; DNA: TGTGCCAGCAGTCACCCTAGCGGACCCTACGAGCAGTACTTC; CDR3: CASSHPSGPYEQYF
J: TRBJ2-2; D: -; V: TRBV14; size: -; DNA: TGTGCCAGCAGCCAAGTGTTCCCCAGTCTCGACACCGGGGAGCTGTTTTTT; CDR3: CASSQVFPSLDTGELFF
J: TRBJ2-7; D: TRBD1; V: TRBV4-1; size: -; DNA: TGCGCCAGCAGCCGAACCGGGACAGGGCACTTCGAGCAGTACTTC; CDR3: CASSRTGTGHFEQYF
J: TRBJ2-2; D: -; V: TRBV7-9; size: -; DNA: TGTGCCAGCAGCTGGCCGACTGCGGCCACGAACACCGGGGAGCTGTTTTTT; CDR3: CASSWPTAATNTGELFF
J: TRBJ1-1; D: -; V: TRBV4-2; size: -; DNA: TGTGCCAGCAGCCATTACGGGAACACTGAAGCTTTCTTT; CDR3: CASSHYGNTEAFF
J: TRBJ2-7; D: TRBD1; V: TRBV29-1; size: -; DNA: TGCAGCGTGGGACAGGGACTCTCCTACGAGCAGTACTTC; CDR3: CSVGQGLSYEQYF
J: TRBJ2-7; D: TRBD1; V: TRBV27; size: -; DNA: TGTGCCAGCAGCCACAGGGGGAGGTACGAGCAGTACTTC; CDR3: CASSHRGRYEQYF
J: TRBJ2-3; D: -; V: TRBV5-1; size: many; DNA: TGCGCCAGTTGGACCGGAGACGGTCACATCCCCGATACGCAGTATTTT; CDR3: CASWTGDGHIPDTQYF
J: TRBJ2-7; D: -; V: TRBV7-8; size: -; DNA: TGTGCCAGCAGCTTAGCGGAATCGGGGGTGGGCTCCTACGAGCAGTACTTC; CDR3: CASSLAESGVGSYEQYF
J: TRBJ2-2; D: -; V: TRBV6-5; size: few; DNA: TGTGCCAGCAGTTTATCGACAGACACCGGGGAGCTGTTTTTT; CDR3: CASSLSTDTGELFF
J: TRBJ2-1; D: TRBD1; V: TRBV7-9; size: -; DNA: TGTGCCAGCAGCTTCCGACAGGGGGCATTTTACAATGAGCAGTTCTTC; CDR3: CASSFRQGAFYNEQFF
J: TRBJ2-2; D: -; V: TRBV6-5; size: -; DNA: TGTGCCAGCAGTTACGGCTCGGATGGGGAGCTGTTTTTT; CDR3: CASSYGSDGELFF
J: TRBJ1-2; D: -; V: TRBV27; size: -; DNA: TGTGCCAGCAGTTTCACCTCCTTCTCGGCGCGGGCCTATGGCTACACCTTC; CDR3: CASSFTSFSARAYGYTF
J: TRBJ2-2; D: -; V: TRBV28; size: -; DNA: TGTGCCAGCAGTTTGTTCATCGGGAGCACCGGGGAGCTGTTTTTT; CDR3: CASSLFIGSTGELFF
J: TRBJ2-1; D: TRBD2; V: TRBV9; size: -; DNA: TGTGCCAGCAGCCCCGAGGGCGGGAGCAATGAGCAGTTCTTC; CDR3: CASSPEGGSNEQFF
J: TRBJ2-1; D: TRBD1; V: TRBV11-2; size: few; DNA: TGTGCCAGCAGCAAGCGGACAGGGGGCCCGGGGGACAATGAGCAGTTCTTC; CDR3: CASSKRTGGPGDNEQFF
J: TRBJ1-1; D: -; V: TRBV19; size: once; DNA: TGTGCCAGTAGTATTTTTCACCAGAACACTGAAGCTTTCTTT; CDR3: CASSIFHQNTEAFF
J: TRBJ2-7; D: -; V: TRBV4-3; size: -; DNA: TGCGCCAGCAGCCAAGATCGGAACTACGAGCAGTACTTC; CDR3: CASSQDRNYEQYF
J: TRBJ2-1; D: TRBD1; V: TRBV14; size: -; DNA: TGTGCCAGCAGCCTCATTGGACAGGGGGCGAGTGAGCAGTTCTTC; CDR3: CASSLIGQGASEQFF